Here is one T cell receptor beta chain with its context. Antigen unknown. This CDR3 is 16 amino acids long. The V segment lost 2 bases and the J segment 4 bases; nucleotides outside the gene matches: 5. CDR1 KGHSH and CDR2 LQKENI come from the germline V gene. Researchers ran the PCR with 60 Vbeta and 13 Jbeta primers. Repertoires were generated with immunoSEQ multiplex PCR, while TCRdb's copy carries only in-frame clones and drops some. The specimen's table records about 60,000 clones. The sample belongs to a study of cytomegalovirus exposure and HLA in healthy donors. Findings and caveats of the study: Later analysis associated a missense DCLRE1C variant with TCR beta V- and J-gene trimming. Most TCR beta V segments were productive about 90% or about 30% of the time in an earlier analysis. Three chains linked to CMV were shown in vitro to be specific for CMV antigens.

V usage is TRBV18 and J usage is TRBJ2-3, with 11 nucleotides matching TRBD2. The clonotype originates from a boy between 10 and 17 years old in good health and CMV-seronegative. Sequencing was performed on PBMCs. The CDR3 loop reads CASSPSTSGGADTQYF. The CDR3 DNA is TGTGCCAGCTCACCAAGTACTAGCGGGGGAGCAGATACGCAGTATTTT.